A single sample gave rise to the 16 T cell receptor beta chains below, sequenced in a study of OX40 agonist ivuxolimab in advanced cancers. TCRdb keeps only in-frame clones here, not all; method: immunoSEQ multiplex PCR. The sample contains roughly 60,000 clones, around 82% of which appear only once. The sequencing here drew on CD4+ or CD8+ T cells sorted from blood, taken in a trial of the OX40 agonist ivuxolimab. The receptors originated from an adult with an advanced solid tumor such as melanoma, head and neck, liver or kidney cancer.

V is TRBV2 and J is TRBJ1-5, with D maybe TRBD1 (6 bases). Deletions cut 7 bases from V and 7 bases from J, with 14 bases between. This CDR3 has 13 amino acids. Germline CDR1 is SNHLY and CDR2 is FYNNEI. The CDR3 loop is CASTAGEGQPQHF. The CDR3 DNA sequence: TGTGCCAGCACCGCAGGGGAGGGACAGCCCCAGCATTTT.

This chain uses TRBV7-9 with TRBJ2-2; D may be TRBD1 (6 bases). V was clipped by 5 bases and J by 5 bases, with 9 bases between them. The length of the CDR3 is 13 residues. Germline loops: CDR1 SEHNR, CDR2 FQNEAQ (reference sequence). CDR3 region: CASSPDSTGELFF. The CDR3 DNA reads TGTGCCAGCAGCCCGGACAGTACCGGGGAGCTGTTTTTT.

This clone was recorded a few times. The chain has TRBV7-3 and TRBJ2-1; D gene uncertain. V was pared by 2 bases and J by 1 base, with 6 bases between. The CDR3 has 14 residues. Germline assignment: CDR1 SGHTA and CDR2 FQGTGA. The DNA of the CDR3 is TGTGCCAGCAGCTTAGACTCATCCTACAATGAGCAGTTCTTC. Residues: CASSLDSSYNEQFF.

The rearrangement joins TRBV7-9 to TRBJ1-2; unclear D gene. The CDR3 totals 15 residues. V lost 1 base, J lost 3 bases, and 12 bases lay in between. Per the germline V gene, CDR1 is SEHNR and CDR2 is FQNEAQ (reference sequence). CDR3 loop: CASSLGSTRDYGYTF. The CDR3, as DNA: TGTGCCAGCAGCTTAGGAAGCACCCGGGACTATGGCTACACCTTC.

The chain links TRBV5-1 to TRBJ2-3, with a tentative D call TRBD2 (6 bases). Trimming removed 4 bases at V and 2 bases at J, with 14 bases between. Germline V CDR1 and CDR2: SGHRS, YFSETQ. The CDR3 extends over 15 amino acids. The CDR3 protein is CASSRAAGSTDTQYF. DNA for the CDR3: TGCGCCAGCAGCCGAGCTGCGGGATCCACAGATACGCAGTATTTT. Variable domain in full (rest from reference TRBV5-1 and TRBJ2-3): KAGVTQTPRYLIKTRGQQVTLSCSPISGHRSVSWYQQTPGQGLQFLFEYFSETQRNKGNFPGRFSGRQFSNSRSEMNVSTLELGDSALYLCASSRAAGSTDTQYFGPGTRLTVL.

The chain couples TRBV2 to TRBJ2-5; 7 positions agree with TRBD1. Per the germline V gene, CDR1 is SNHLY and CDR2 is FYNNEI. V lost 4 bases and J lost 3; bases outside the gene matches: 5. This CDR3 contains 14 residues. Written as DNA, the CDR3 is TGTGCCAGCAGTGTCCTCACAGGGGAAGAGACCCAGTACTTC. Protein sequence: CASSVLTGEETQYF.

The chain couples TRBV18 to TRBJ2-5, with TRBD2 identical over 9 bases. The CDR3 totals 16 residues. CDR1 and CDR2 (germline): KGHSH, LQKENI. V dropped 0 bases and J dropped 4; count of bases not matched to a gene: 6. CDR3 nucleotide sequence: TGTGCCAGCTCACCACCTAGCGGGAGCCTCAGAGAGACCCAGTACTTC. This codes for CASSPPSGSLRETQYF.

This chain joins TRBV7-2 and TRBJ1-1; no reliable D call. The CDR3 runs to 14 residues. Germline CDR1 is SGHTA and CDR2 is FQGNSA. Between the trimmed V and J ends, which lost 1 base and 1 base, there was a span of 7 bases. CDR3 bases: TGTGCCAGCAGCTTAGGATCCGCGAACACTGAAGCTTTCTTT. It is translated as CASSLGSANTEAFF.

This sequence joins TRBV28 and TRBJ2-5; no firm D call. CDR1 is MDHEN, CDR2 SYDVKM, per germline. The CDR3 length is 13 residues. Trimming left V 3 bases short and J 2 bases short, with 7 bases between. CDR3 bases: TGTGCCAGCAGTTTCCCCACGCAAGAGACCCAGTACTTC. Amino acid sequence: CASSFPTQETQYF.

The chain is built from TRBV7-3 and TRBJ2-1, with D possibly TRBD2 on 6 matching bases. The CDR3 has 14 amino acids. Deletions cut 0 bases from V and 5 bases from J, with 8 bases between. Germline lookup yields CDR1 SGHTA and CDR2 FQGTGA. The CDR3 sequence: CASSLTGLNNEQFF. CDR3 sequence (DNA): TGTGCCAGCAGCTTAACCGGACTAAACAATGAGCAGTTCTTC.

The V call is TRBV14, the J call TRBJ2-5; the D is unclear. Germline V lookup: CDR1 SGHDN, CDR2 FVKESK. The CDR3 contains 11 residues. Trimming removed 0 bases at V and 6 bases at J, with 2 bases between. The CDR3 DNA is TGTGCCAGCAGCCAAGATAAGACCCAGTACTTC. Translating it yields CASSQDKTQYF. Based on the CDR3 plus reference TRBV14 and TRBJ2-5, the full variable domain is EAGVTQFPSHSVIEKGQTVTLRCDPISGHDNLYWYRRVMGKEIKFLLHFVKESKQDESGMPNNRFLAERTGGTYSTLKVQPAELEDSGVYFCASSQDKTQYFGPGTRLLVL.

This chain uses TRBV4-1 with TRBJ2-7; 10 nucleotides align to TRBD2. CDR3 length equals 19 residues. Losses at the gene ends were 7 bases for V and 0 bases for J; bases not matched to a gene: 18. Germline V gives CDR1 MGHRA, CDR2 YSYEKL. CDR3 amino acids: CASTPGGDIGTSASYEQYF. Written as DNA, the CDR3 is TGCGCCAGCACCCCTGGGGGTGACATTGGGACTAGCGCCTCCTACGAGCAGTACTTC.

A few counts support this clone. The chain recombines TRBV11-3 with TRBJ1-4, with 9 bases lining up with TRBD1. V dropped 5 bases and J dropped 8; count of bases not matched to a gene: 18. This CDR3 contains 18 residues. Germline loops: CDR1 SGHNT, CDR2 YENEEA. DNA of the CDR3: TGTGCCAGCAGCCCAATTCGGACAAAGGGACAGGGAGGAGAAAAACTGTTTTTT. Protein product: CASSPIRTKGQGGEKLFF.

This clone occurred once. The V call is TRBV10-3, the J call TRBJ2-2; D perhaps matches TRBD2 (6 bases). The germline CDR1 and CDR2 sequences are ENHRY and SYGVKD. V shed 6 bases and J shed 2 bases, with 10 bases lying between them. The CDR3 contains 14 residues. The CDR3 DNA reads as TGTGCCATCAGCGCCGGGACTAACACCGGGGAGCTGTTTTTT. Translating gives CAISAGTNTGELFF.

V gene TRBV7-9 combines with J gene TRBJ2-5, with D perhaps matching TRBD1 or TRBD2 (6 bases each). The CDR3 runs to 17 residues. Germline assignment: CDR1 SEHNR and CDR2 FQNEAQ (reference sequence). V was clipped by 0 bases and J by 5 bases, with 19 bases between them. This CDR3 is CASSLAGGAGSVETQYF. As DNA, the CDR3 is TGTGCCAGCAGCTTAGCCGGGGGCGCCGGTTCGGTGGAGACCCAGTACTTC. Supplemented by reference TRBV7-9 and TRBJ2-5, the full variable domain reads DTGVSQNPRHKITKRGQNVTFRCDPISEHNRLYWYRQTLGQGPEFLTYFQNEAQLEKSRLLSDRFSAERPKGSFSTLEIQRTEQGDSAMYLCASSLAGGAGSVETQYFGPGTRLLVL.

The chain has TRBV7-2 and TRBJ2-2, with TRBD2 matching 11 bases. The CDR3 totals 15 residues. Germline CDR1 reads SGHTA; CDR2 reads FQGNSA. The V gene end was trimmed by 0 bases and the J gene end by 6 bases; junction bases not matched to a gene: 0. The CDR3 DNA reads as TGTGCCAGCAGCTTAGCTAGCGGGGGGGCCGGGGAGCTGTTTTTT. It is translated as CASSLASGGAGELFF. Full variable domain (outside the CDR3, taken from reference TRBV7-2 and TRBJ2-2): GAGVSQSPSNKVTEKGKDVELRCDPISGHTALYWYRQSLGQGLEFLIYFQGNSAPDKSGLPSDRFSAERTGGSVSTLTIQRTQQEDSAVYLCASSLASGGAGELFFGEGSRLTVL.